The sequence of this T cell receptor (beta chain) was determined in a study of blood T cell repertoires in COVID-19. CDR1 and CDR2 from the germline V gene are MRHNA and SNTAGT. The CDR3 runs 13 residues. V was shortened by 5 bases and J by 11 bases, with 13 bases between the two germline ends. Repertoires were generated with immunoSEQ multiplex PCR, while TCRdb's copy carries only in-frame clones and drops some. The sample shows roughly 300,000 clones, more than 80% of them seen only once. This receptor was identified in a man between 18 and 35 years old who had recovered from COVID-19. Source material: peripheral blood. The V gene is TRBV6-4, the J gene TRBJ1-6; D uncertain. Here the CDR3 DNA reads TGTGCCAGCAGTCTAGACGGGAGGGCACCCCTCCACTTT. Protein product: CASSLDGRAPLHF.